The clone carrying this T cell receptor (beta chain) was picked up one time. Its antigen is as yet unknown. This sample was included in a study of cytomegalovirus exposure and HLA in healthy donors. About the study: The roughly 120 validation repertoires, a later analysis reported, used the same platform as the roughly 710 first-cohort repertoires.

Study findings and constraints: Cytomegalovirus status, reportedly, was diagnosed with high specificity and sensitivity by the classifier. Many donors carried some public TCRs, although rarity characterized most TCR sequences. There were a few CMV-associated chains whose specificity for CMV antigens was confirmed in vitro.

The assay was immunoSEQ multiplex PCR, and TCRdb's table has in-frame clones only and misses some. The profile covers under 250,000 clones, with less than 85% appearing a single time and 5.5% to 6.5% taken by the ten largest. This CDR3 is 15 amino acids long. Germline CDR1 MNHNS, CDR2 SASEGT. The V end lost 8 bases, the J end lost 0 bases, and 13 bases lay between the germline ends. The sample taken for sequencing was PBMCs. The clonotype was recovered from a woman aged 18-35 years in good health and CMV-seronegative. The chain couples TRBV6-1 to TRBJ1-4, with D possibly TRBD1 on 5 matching bases. The CDR3 reads CASASRGATNEKLFF. The CDR3 bases are TGTGCCAGCGCCTCCCGGGGGGCAACTAATGAAAAACTGTTTTTT.